There are many counts of the clone carrying this T cell receptor beta chain. The sample originates from a study of T cells in Graves' hyperthyroidism and ophthalmopathy. Amplification of TCR beta CDR3 regions used RNA as the template. Carried out on the TCR CDR3, a first-round RT-PCR used the HTBI primer set. MiXCR was run by TCRdb on the multiplex PCR reads, yielding one entry per CDR3 protein. The table shows about 350,000 distinct CDR3 sequences, with roughly 19% occurring only once. CDR1 is MDHEN and CDR2 is SYDVKM in the germline V gene. Germline trimming cut 7 bases from V and 2 bases from J; bases unmatched to any gene: 5. CDR3 size: 14 residues.

V usage is TRBV28 and J usage is TRBJ2-3; 8 bases agree with TRBD1. This sequence was found in a woman aged 18-30 years with Graves' hyperthyroidism. The sample taken for sequencing was blood. The CDR3 coding sequence is TGTGCCAGCAACAGGGGGGCCCCCACAGATACGCAGTATTTT. Protein product: CASNRGAPTDTQYF.